This TCR beta chain was identified during a study of control samples from healthy donors and cancer patients. This CDR3 has 14 residues. Germline-derived CDR1 and CDR2 are SGHAT and FQNNGV. With 7 bases removed from V and 9 bases from J, the gap between germline ends came to 16 bases. Clones were sequenced by immunoSEQ multiplex PCR, and TCRdb holds only the in-frame ones, with some missing. The sample records 100,000 to 150,000 clones, around 94% being singletons. This receptor was identified in an elderly man with head and neck cancer. The chain joins TRBV11-2 to TRBJ1-6; D is ambiguous. Source material: PBMCs. The CDR3 region is CASTSSVGSSPLHF. The CDR3 DNA reads TGTGCCAGCACTTCTTCGGTCGGGAGTTCACCCCTCCACTTT.